A single sample is the source of the 2 T cell receptor beta chains below, sequenced in a study of metastatic and nonmetastatic thyroid tumors. Nobody among the patients had been given any treatment before thyroid surgery. With MiXCR, TCRdb called clones anew from the PCR reads. The sample records about 22,000 clones, over 20% being singletons. The sequenced sample was blood. The origin of the receptors is a male donor with papillary thyroid cancer or a benign thyroid nodule (not recorded which). Some clones in this sample may be carry-over from other donors' samples.

This clone occurred many times. The V and J genes are TRBV6-5 and TRBJ2-6; D is possibly TRBD1 or TRBD2 (5 bases each). The germline V gene has CDR1 MNHEY and CDR2 SVGAGI. Trimming removed 2 bases from V and 2 bases from J, with 7 bases in between. The CDR3 covers 15 residues. The CDR3 DNA is TGTGCCAGCAGTTACGAGGGGCCTGGGGCCAACGTCCTGACTTTC. It yields the protein CASSYEGPGANVLTF.

Worth noting for this clone: This sample includes further DNA sequences coding for the same CDR3. The CDR3 DNA reads TGCAGTGCTAGAGAGGGACGGGATAATTCACCCCTCCACTTT. It translates to CSAREGRDNSPLHF. This rearrangement joins TRBV20-1 to TRBJ1-6; a weak D match, TRBD1 (5 bases). The length of the CDR3 is 14 residues. Germline V gene lookup returns CDR1 DFQATT and CDR2 SNEGSKA (reference sequence). V lost 0 bases, J lost 5 bases, and 8 bases lay in between.